This T cell receptor beta chain appears in the sequencing data of a study of T cells in Graves' hyperthyroidism and ophthalmopathy. The source material, RNA transcripts, was used to amplify TCR beta CDR3 regions. TCR CDR3 underwent first-round RT-PCR with the HTBI primer set. In TCRdb, the multiplex PCR reads were re-called with MiXCR into one record per CDR3 protein. The sample lists hundreds of thousands of distinct CDR3 sequences, approximately 14% occurring once. The CDR3 spans 13 residues. V gave up 1 base and J gave up 8 bases, with 11 bases separating them. The germline gives CDR1 MNHEY, CDR2 SVGEGT. This clonotype was detected ten times or more. The antigen remains unidentified. Points from the study as a whole: Blood shared most expanded thyroid clonotypes above 0.001. The authors' 13 V-J model separated ophthalmopathy from stable hyperthyroidism.

Subjects with ophthalmopathy showed a Clinical Activity Score no lower than 3, a NOSPECS grade no lower than 4, and a duration shorter than 3 months. A roughly 9.1 ml volume of fresh peripheral blood provided the PBMCs. Sample: blood. This chain joins TRBV6-2 or TRBV6-3 and TRBJ1-2; D unresolved. This TCR derives from a woman aged 40 to 49 with Graves' ophthalmopathy. CDR3 sequence reads: CASSYFAWEGYTF. The CDR3 region has the DNA TGTGCCAGCAGTTACTTCGCTTGGGAGGGCTACACCTTC.